A single sample is the source of the 26 T cell receptor beta chains below, sequenced in a study of blood T cell repertoires in COVID-19. Produced via immunoSEQ multiplex PCR; TCRdb's table is partial and in-frame only. The sample lists roughly 49,000 clones, roughly 70% seen once, with 8.8% in the top ten. Sequences were obtained from peripheral blood. All receptors come from a woman in her 70s with acute or convalescent COVID-19.

A single count supports this clone. This rearrangement joins TRBV7-2 to TRBJ2-1; D gene unclear. Trimming took off 1 base at V and 0 bases at J, with 7 bases between the two ends. The CDR3 totals 15 residues. Per germline, CDR1 SGHTA and CDR2 FQGNSA. CDR3 sequence: CASSLVSLSYNEQFF. In DNA, the CDR3 is TGTGCCAGCAGCTTAGTTAGCCTCTCCTACAATGAGCAGTTCTTC.

The genes are TRBV3-1 (or the pseudogene TRBV3-2) and TRBJ1-1; 9 nucleotides line up with TRBD1. The junction had 9 bases not matched to a gene; V was cut back by 1 base and J by 6 bases. This CDR3 has 16 residues. In germline, CDR1 is LGHDT, CDR2 YNNKEL (reference sequence). The CDR3: CASSQGAGTGSPEAFF. The CDR3, as DNA: TGTGCCAGCAGCCAAGGCGCCGGGACAGGGTCCCCTGAAGCTTTCTTT.

The V gene is TRBV7-2, the J gene TRBJ2-1, with a possible D match to TRBD2 (5 bases). Germline CDR1 is SGHTA and CDR2 is FQGNSA. The CDR3 loop spans 15 amino acids. Trimming stripped 5 bases from V and 8 bases from J, with 19 bases between. This CDR3 reads CASSPTLRAPDEQFF. CDR3 DNA sequence: TGTGCCAGCAGCCCCACGTTGCGGGCCCCCGATGAGCAGTTCTTC.

This clone was detected only a few times. The gene calls are TRBV24-1 and TRBJ1-3; D is unclear. This CDR3 spans 16 amino acids. Germline V CDR1 and CDR2: KGHDR, SFDVKD. Deletions cut 3 bases from V and 3 bases from J, with 14 bases between. The CDR3 nucleotides are TGTGCCACCAGTGATCCCCGGAGTAGCGGTGGAAACACCATATATTTT. Its protein is CATSDPRSSGGNTIYF.

The chain employs TRBV6-1 and TRBJ2-5; no clear D. Germline values: CDR1 MNHNS, CDR2 SASEGT. Trimming left V 1 base short and J 2 bases short, with 11 bases between. This CDR3 region has 15 residues. The CDR3 DNA reads TGTGCCAGCAGTGAAGTCAACAGAGCACAAGAGACCCAGTACTTC. It translates to CASSEVNRAQETQYF.

This chain connects TRBV19 to TRBJ2-7; 9 bases align to TRBD2. In germline, CDR1 is LNHDA, CDR2 SQIVND (reference sequence). Trimming at V came to 3 bases and at J to 4 bases, leaving 7 bases not matched to a gene. This CDR3 comprises 15 residues. The CDR3 loop reads CASSISSSGTYEQYF. The CDR3 coding sequence is TGTGCCAGTAGTATCAGCTCTAGCGGGACTTACGAGCAGTACTTC.

This rearrangement joins TRBV29-1 to TRBJ1-4, with TRBD1 identical over 7 bases. Germline V gene sequence: CDR1 SQVTM, CDR2 ANQGSEA. This CDR3 is 12 amino acids long. Trimming took 4 bases from V and 7 from J; bases not matched to a gene: 3. The DNA for the CDR3 is TGCAGCGTTGGAGGGGGCGGTGAAAAACTGTTTTTT. Translated, it gives CSVGGGGEKLFF. The entire variable domain, with the rest obtained from reference TRBV29-1 and TRBJ1-4, is as follows: SAVISQKPSRDICQRGTSLTIQCQVDSQVTMMFWYRQQPGQSLTLIATANQGSEATYESGFVIDKFPISRPNLTFSTLTVSNMSPEDSSIYLCSVGGGGEKLFFGSGTQLSVL.

The rearrangement joins TRBV5-1 to TRBJ1-1, with 8 bases that match TRBD1. Germline V gene lookup returns CDR1 SGHRS and CDR2 YFSETQ. The CDR3 contains 15 residues. Unmatched junction bases numbered 6, after V lost 0 bases and J lost 5 bases. CDR3 DNA sequence: TGCGCCAGCAGCTTGGAGCGGACAGGGCGGACTGAAGCTTTCTTT. Translation gives CASSLERTGRTEAFF. The full variable domain, with the rest looked up from reference TRBV5-1 and TRBJ1-1, is KAGVTQTPRYLIKTRGQQVTLSCSPISGHRSVSWYQQTPGQGLQFLFEYFSETQRNKGNFPGRFSGRQFSNSRSEMNVSTLELGDSALYLCASSLERTGRTEAFFGQGTRLTVV.

The chain uses TRBV6-5 and TRBJ2-1; D uncertain. The V end was cut by 6 bases, the J end by 0 bases, with 12 bases between. The germline V gene encodes CDR1 MNHEY and CDR2 SVGAGI. This CDR3 has 15 residues. The CDR3 bases are TGTGCCAGCAGCCTGAAGCCAAGCTCCTACAATGAGCAGTTCTTC. Protein: CASSLKPSSYNEQFF.

In this sample, this clone turned up once. This chain uses TRBV9 with TRBJ1-3; D is ambiguous. This CDR3 spans 15 amino acids. Per the germline V gene, CDR1 is SGDLS and CDR2 is YYNGEE. Trimming cost V 3 bases and J 0 bases, with 10 bases left between them. In nucleotides, the CDR3 is TGTGCCAGCAGCGCTGACGGGTACTCTGGAAACACCATATATTTT. Its protein product is CASSADGYSGNTIYF.

This clone was found a few times. This chain joins TRBV7-3 and TRBJ2-5; possibly TRBD1 for D (6 bases). Between the trimmed V and J ends, which lost 8 bases and 5 bases, there was a span of 18 bases. Germline CDR1 and CDR2: SGHTA and FQGTGA. This CDR3 has 14 amino acids. The CDR3 region is CASATQGRRETQYF. CDR3 coding DNA: TGTGCCAGCGCAACTCAGGGGCGGAGGGAGACCCAGTACTTC.

V and J are TRBV28 and TRBJ1-2; 9 nucleotides align to TRBD1. Germline loops: CDR1 MDHEN, CDR2 SYDVKM. Germline trimming cut 5 bases from V and 3 bases from J; bases unmatched to any gene: 7. CDR3 length: 15 amino acids. The chain's CDR3 is CASSPRQGGDYGYTF. The CDR3 DNA reads as TGTGCCAGCAGTCCGCGACAGGGGGGAGACTATGGCTACACCTTC.

The chain uses TRBV10-2 and TRBJ2-7; TRBD1 matches 7 bases. V shed 8 bases, J shed 5 bases, and the junction held 3 bases outside the gene matches. The CDR3 runs 11 residues. Germline V gene data show CDR1 as WSHSY and CDR2 as SAAADI. CDR3: CASGRGHEQYF. CDR3 coding DNA: TGCGCCAGCGGAAGGGGGCACGAGCAGTACTTC.

The chain has TRBV7-8 and TRBJ1-3; 7 bases are shared with TRBD1. The germline V gene has CDR1 SGHVS and CDR2 FQNEAQ. V was clipped by 1 base and J by 2 bases; unmatched bases: 5. The CDR3 contains 16 residues. CDR3 sequence: CASSLGGQLPGNTIYF. For the CDR3, the DNA is TGTGCCAGCAGCTTAGGGGGACAGTTGCCTGGAAACACCATATATTTT.

This clone was counted a single time. The V gene is TRBV11-3, the J gene TRBJ2-3; a weak D match, TRBD1 (6 bases). Per germline, CDR1 SGHNT and CDR2 YENEEA. The CDR3 loop spans 15 amino acids. Trimming removed 5 bases at V and 0 bases at J, with 12 bases between. CDR3 sequence reads: CASSLHGGSTDTQYF. The CDR3 DNA sequence: TGTGCCAGCAGCCTCCATGGGGGCAGCACAGATACGCAGTATTTT.

The sample holds many counts of this clone. This chain uses TRBV11-2 with TRBJ1-6, with 10 bases matching TRBD1. This CDR3 has 14 amino acids. Germline trimming cut 4 bases from V and 6 bases from J; bases unmatched to any gene: 0. Germline V gene lookup returns CDR1 SGHAT and CDR2 FQNNGV. Here the CDR3 reads CASSWTGGNSPLHF. DNA of the CDR3: TGTGCCAGCAGCTGGACAGGGGGTAATTCACCCCTCCACTTT.

V and J are TRBV11-2 and TRBJ1-2, with D hard to call. V lost 1 base to trimming and J lost 3 bases, with 9 bases between them. CDR1 SGHAT and CDR2 FQNNGV come from the germline V gene. The CDR3 extends over 14 amino acids. CDR3 bases: TGTGCCAGCAGCTTAGGACGCGGGGACTATGGCTACACCTTC. This encodes CASSLGRGDYGYTF.

In its sample, this clone was seen once. The V call is TRBV4-1, the J call TRBJ2-7; 9 positions match TRBD2. Germline CDR1 and CDR2: MGHRA and YSYEKL. The CDR3 is made up of 15 amino acids. With 3 bases clipped from V and 9 bases from J, the junction kept 12 bases outside the gene matches. The DNA of the CDR3 is TGCGCCAGCAGCCAGATAGCGGGGGCGTCTCCTTTGCAGTACTTC. It is translated as CASSQIAGASPLQYF.

The gene calls are TRBV2 and TRBJ2-1, with D hard to call. This CDR3 is 16 amino acids long. Trimming cost V 6 bases and J 10 bases, with 25 bases left between them. In germline, CDR1 is SNHLY, CDR2 FYNNEI. CDR3 DNA: TGTGCCAGCAGAGGCCTCCGATGGTCCATTGAGAGGGAGCAGTTCTTC. The encoded protein is CASRGLRWSIEREQFF. Drawing the rest from reference TRBV2 and TRBJ2-1, the complete variable domain is EPEVTQTPSHQVTQMGQEVILRCVPISNHLYFYWYRQILGQKVEFLVSFYNNEISEKSEIFDDQFSVERPDGSNFTLKIRSTKLEDSAMYFCASRGLRWSIEREQFFGPGTRLTVL.

Here the CDR3 DNA reads TGTGCCAGCAGTTCCCCCTCGACTAGCGGGAGTCGGGATGAGCAGTTCTTC. Its translation: CASSSPSTSGSRDEQFF. The rearrangement links TRBV28 to TRBJ2-1; 12 bases agree with TRBD2. The CDR3 sequence is 17 residues long. The V segment lost 4 bases and the J segment 8 bases; nucleotides outside the gene matches: 12. Germline V gene sequence: CDR1 MDHEN, CDR2 SYDVKM.

This sequence joins TRBV6-5 and TRBJ2-5, with TRBD2 as a possible D gene (5 bases). Trimming cost V 7 bases and J 2 bases, with 11 bases left between them. Germline assignment: CDR1 MNHEY and CDR2 SVGAGI. CDR3 size: 13 residues. The CDR3 loop is CASTPGSQETQYF. The CDR3, as DNA: TGTGCCAGCACCCCGGGATCTCAAGAGACCCAGTACTTC.

The CDR3 sequence: CASSSGGASGSNEQYF. The CDR3 DNA reads TGTGCCAGCAGCTCGGGGGGGGCTAGCGGGAGCAACGAGCAGTACTTC. The J gene is TRBJ2-7, the V gene TRBV5-4; 10 bases agree with TRBD2. The CDR3 totals 16 residues. With 3 bases clipped from V and 5 bases from J, the junction kept 11 bases outside the gene matches. The germline gives CDR1 SGHNT, CDR2 YYREEE (reference sequence). Drawing the rest from reference TRBV5-4 and TRBJ2-7, the complete variable domain is ETGVTQSPTHLIKTRGQQVTLRCSSQSGHNTVSWYQQALGQGPQFIFQYYREEENGRGNFPPRFSGLQFPNYSSELNVNALELDDSALYLCASSSGGASGSNEQYFGPGTRLTVT.

This clone has a handful of counts. This chain uses TRBV7-6 with TRBJ2-1, with 10 bases matching TRBD1. Germline assignment: CDR1 SGHVS and CDR2 FNYEAQ. Unmatched junction bases numbered 8, after V lost 3 bases and J lost 3 bases. CDR3 length equals 17 residues. The CDR3: CASSLGAGTGVYNEQFF. The CDR3 nucleotides are TGTGCCAGCAGCTTGGGGGCCGGGACAGGGGTCTACAATGAGCAGTTCTTC.

Notes on this clone: This same CDR3 is encoded by further DNA sequences in the sample. The chain combines TRBV7-2 with TRBJ2-7, with 7 bases matching TRBD1. The length of the CDR3 is 13 residues. Germline values: CDR1 SGHTA, CDR2 FQGNSA. V was pared by 1 base and J by 4 bases, with 1 base of the junction left unmatched. The CDR3 DNA follows: TGTGCCAGCAGCTTAGGGACAGGTTACGAGCAGTACTTC. Protein product: CASSLGTGYEQYF.

J is TRBJ1-2 and V is TRBV30; 7 bases align to TRBD1. Germline V gene data show CDR1 as GTSNPN and CDR2 as SVGIG (reference sequence). This CDR3 has 13 residues. With V trimmed by 2 bases and J by 8 bases, 8 bases remained unmatched. The CDR3 loop is CAWSNGGGQGYTF. The CDR3 region has the DNA TGTGCCTGGAGTAACGGGGGGGGACAGGGCTACACCTTC. Looking up the rest from reference TRBV30 and TRBJ1-2 gives the full variable domain: SQTIHQWPATLVQPVGSPLSLECTVEGTSNPNLYWYRQAAGRGLQLLFYSVGIGQISSEVPQNLSASRPQDRQFILSSKKLLLSDSGFYLCAWSNGGGQGYTFGSGTRLTVV.

In DNA, the CDR3 is TGTGCCAGCAGCCAAGGGGCAGGGGACTCTGGAAACACCATATATTTT. This gives the protein CASSQGAGDSGNTIYF. The rearrangement uses TRBV3-1 (or the pseudogene TRBV3-2) and TRBJ1-3; D possibly corresponds to TRBD1 (6 bases). Trimming shortened V by 1 base and J by 0 bases, and 10 bases separated the two germline ends. This CDR3 has 16 amino acids. CDR1 and CDR2 from the germline V gene are LGHDT and YNNKEL (reference sequence).